What follows are 13 T cell receptor beta chains derived from one specimen sequenced in a study of blood T cell repertoires in COVID-19. The assay was immunoSEQ multiplex PCR, and TCRdb's table has in-frame clones only and misses some. The table lists tens of thousands of clones, 88% of them singletons. Material: peripheral blood. The receptor source for this set is a man aged 55 to 70 with acute or convalescent COVID-19.

This clone came up once. The J gene is TRBJ2-7, the V gene TRBV10-3; D is unresolved. V was shortened by 0 bases and J by 1 base, with 16 bases between the two germline ends. The CDR3 runs to 17 residues. From germline, CDR1 is ENHRY and CDR2 SYGVKD. The CDR3 here is CAISESFGFRASYEQYF. The CDR3 DNA reads TGTGCCATCAGTGAGTCGTTCGGGTTCCGAGCTTCCTACGAGCAGTACTTC.

The chain joins TRBV6-5 to TRBJ1-2, with 9 bases fitting TRBD1. There are 15 residues in the CDR3. The V gene end was trimmed by 6 bases and the J gene end by 2 bases; junction bases not matched to a gene: 7. CDR1 and CDR2 from the germline V gene are MNHEY and SVGAGI. This CDR3 is CASRRTGQGNYGYTF. The CDR3 DNA reads as TGTGCCAGCAGAAGAACGGGACAGGGAAACTATGGCTACACCTTC.

The chain couples TRBV6-5 to TRBJ2-7; 7 nucleotides match TRBD1. CDR1 and CDR2 from the germline V gene are MNHEY and SVGAGI. After removal of 7 bases from V and 2 bases from J, the junction contained 8 bases not matched to a gene. CDR3 length: 14 residues. CDR3 sequence: CASNYGTVTYEQYF. The CDR3 DNA sequence: TGTGCCAGCAACTACGGGACAGTGACCTACGAGCAGTACTTC.

This clone was seen a few times. The genes are TRBV3-1 (or the pseudogene TRBV3-2) and TRBJ1-1; D is uncertain. Trimming removed 1 base at V and 1 base at J, with 7 bases between. CDR1 is LGHDT, CDR2 YNNKEL, per germline (reference sequence). This CDR3 has 14 amino acids. CDR3 residues: CASSQVEENTEAFF. The CDR3 DNA reads as TGTGCCAGCAGCCAAGTTGAGGAGAACACTGAAGCTTTCTTT.

The chain has TRBV2 and TRBJ1-2, with D unresolved. V was trimmed by 5 bases and J by 2 bases, leaving 3 bases between them. The CDR3 runs to 11 residues. The germline V gene encodes CDR1 SNHLY and CDR2 FYNNEI. The CDR3 DNA is TGTGCCAGCAGTCCGAACTATGGCTACACCTTC. This encodes CASSPNYGYTF.

The rearrangement uses TRBV18 and TRBJ1-4; possibly TRBD1 for D (6 bases). The germline gives CDR1 KGHSH, CDR2 LQKENI. The V gene lost 2 bases and the J gene lost 10 bases, with 11 bases spanning the gap. The CDR3 loop spans 13 amino acids. CDR3 sequence: CASSPARGGKLFF. The CDR3 DNA sequence: TGTGCCAGCTCACCAGCCAGGGGCGGAAAACTGTTTTTT.

The count of this clone is one. This chain joins TRBV25-1 and TRBJ1-1; no clear D. The CDR3 covers 12 residues. Germline V gene data show CDR1 as MGHDK and CDR2 as SYGVNS. The ends were cut back, 6 bases at V and 1 base at J, with 6 bases in the middle. The CDR3 DNA is TGTGCCAGCAGCTTCAGGAACACTGAAGCTTTCTTT. Translating gives CASSFRNTEAFF.

The chain uses TRBV18 and TRBJ1-2; TRBD1 matches 10 bases. Unmatched junction bases numbered 6, after V lost 3 bases and J lost 11 bases. The CDR3 covers 13 residues. CDR1 and CDR2 from the germline V gene are KGHSH and LQKENI. CDR3 residues: CASSPSDRGLYTF. The CDR3 nucleotides are TGTGCCAGCTCACCCTCGGACAGGGGGTTATACACCTTC.

This clone was detected only a few times. CDR3 residues: CAWSPKDRRHYYGYTF. The CDR3 DNA reads as TGTGCCTGGAGTCCTAAGGACAGGCGGCACTACTATGGCTACACCTTC. This chain connects TRBV30 to TRBJ1-2, with 7 bases identical to TRBD1. Germline V gives CDR1 GTSNPN, CDR2 SVGIG (reference sequence). With V trimmed by 2 bases and J by 3 bases, 12 bases remained unmatched. The length of the CDR3 is 16 residues.

Note on this clone: At one of its ends the junction is not consistent with the germline gene, which may arise from a read error. This chain links TRBV11-2 with TRBJ1-1; 8 bases agree with TRBD1. CDR1 is SGHAT, CDR2 FQNNGV, per germline. The CDR3 contains 15 residues. The CDR3 nucleotides read TGTGTCAGCAGCGCCGACAGGGGCGGGGGCACTGAAGCTTTCTTT. Its protein is CVSSADRGGGTEAFF.

The chain combines TRBV19 with TRBJ2-7; 7 positions agree with TRBD1. The CDR3 covers 14 residues. Germline V gene lookup returns CDR1 LNHDA and CDR2 SQIVND (reference sequence). Losses at the gene ends were 4 bases for V and 1 base for J; bases not matched to a gene: 4. The CDR3 is CASSTYRGSYEQYF. The CDR3, as DNA: TGTGCCAGTAGTACCTACAGGGGATCCTACGAGCAGTACTTC.

This chain connects TRBV14 to TRBJ2-2; D is unresolved. The CDR3 covers 13 residues. V gave up 4 bases and J gave up 5 bases, with 8 bases separating them. The germline gives CDR1 SGHDN, CDR2 FVKESK. The CDR3 protein is CASSPSRTGELFF. CDR3 DNA: TGTGCCAGCAGCCCGTCCAGGACCGGGGAGCTGTTTTTT.

The rearrangement uses TRBV30 and TRBJ1-3; unclear D gene. Trimming left V 3 bases short and J 3 bases short, with 12 bases between. Germline CDR1 GTSNPN, CDR2 SVGIG (reference sequence). This CDR3 has 14 residues. In nucleotides, the CDR3 is TGTGCCTGGAGGTCCAGGTCGTTTGGAAACACCATATATTTT. It specifies CAWRSRSFGNTIYF.